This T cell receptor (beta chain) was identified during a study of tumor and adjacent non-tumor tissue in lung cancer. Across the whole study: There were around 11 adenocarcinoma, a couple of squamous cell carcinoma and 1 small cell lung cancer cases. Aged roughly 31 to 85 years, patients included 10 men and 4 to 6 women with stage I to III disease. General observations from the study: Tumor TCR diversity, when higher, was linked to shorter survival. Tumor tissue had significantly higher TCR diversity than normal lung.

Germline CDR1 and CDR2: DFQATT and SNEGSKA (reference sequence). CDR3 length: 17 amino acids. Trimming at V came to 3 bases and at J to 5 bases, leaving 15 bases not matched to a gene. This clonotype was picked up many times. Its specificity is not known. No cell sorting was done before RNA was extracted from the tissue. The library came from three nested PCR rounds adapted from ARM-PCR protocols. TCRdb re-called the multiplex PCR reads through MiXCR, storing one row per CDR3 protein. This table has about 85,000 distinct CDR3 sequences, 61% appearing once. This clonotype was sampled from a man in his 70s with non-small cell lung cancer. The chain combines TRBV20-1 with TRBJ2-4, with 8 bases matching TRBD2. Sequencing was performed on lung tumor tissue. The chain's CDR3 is CSASNSGTGHSQNIQYF. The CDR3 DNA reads TGCAGTGCTAGTAATAGCGGGACGGGCCATTCTCAAAACATTCAGTACTTC.